This TCR beta chain appears in the sequencing data of a study of blood T cell repertoires in COVID-19. Turning to the study itself: Donors in the United States, Italy and Spain gave samples during acute or convalescent COVID-19. The analysed material was cDNA or gDNA that came from T cells, B-cell-depleted T cells, or PBMCs.

In the source study's methods: Reference gene primer amplification gave estimated nucleated cell counts. Sequencing used immunoSEQ multiplex PCR; TCRdb keeps in-frame clones, though not all of them. The V and J calls and the clone size are those of that table, but D and trimming were determined from the DNA. The sample consists of approximately 230,000 clones, about 85% of them appearing once. With 5 bases removed from V and 7 bases from J, the gap between germline ends came to 20 bases. Germline V lookup: CDR1 SGHTA, CDR2 FQGNSA. CDR3 length equals 15 residues. The sequence derives from a man aged 30-40 years with active or convalescent COVID-19. Input material: peripheral blood. The chain has TRBV7-2 and TRBJ2-5, with D maybe TRBD1 (6 bases). CDR3 region: CASSPRGGRTWTQYF. The CDR3 nucleotides read TGTGCCAGCAGCCCCCGAGGGGGACGGACATGGACCCAGTACTTC. Looking up the rest from reference TRBV7-2 and TRBJ2-5 gives the full variable domain: GAGVSQSPSNKVTEKGKDVELRCDPISGHTALYWYRQSLGQGLEFLIYFQGNSAPDKSGLPSDRFSAERTGGSVSTLTIQRTQQEDSAVYLCASSPRGGRTWTQYFGPGTRLLVL.